One sample yielded the 30 T cell receptor beta chains listed below, sequenced in a study of T cell changes during pregnancy in multiple sclerosis. The protocol was immunoSEQ multiplex PCR, while the TCRdb copy is restricted to in-frame clones and leaves out a portion. The table records tens of thousands of clones, 90% to 95% of them present only once. The input for sequencing was CD8+ T cells from peripheral blood mononuclear cells, taken in the first trimester of pregnancy. The receptors stem from a female donor with multiple sclerosis, enrolled in a pregnancy study.

This clone was seen a single time. The rearrangement links TRBV5-4 to TRBJ2-1; D is possibly TRBD1 (5 bases). CDR1 SGHNT and CDR2 YYREEE come from the germline V gene (reference sequence). The CDR3 contains 18 residues. V lost 5 bases and J 5 bases, leaving 26 bases between the germline ends. The CDR3 nucleotides are TGTGCCAGCAGTCAGGGCGGCCTAACAGTCCTACTAAACAATGAGCAGTTCTTC. This codes for CASSQGGLTVLLNNEQFF.

The rearrangement uses TRBV19 and TRBJ1-5; 7 bases align to TRBD1. This CDR3 contains 14 residues. Germline lookup yields CDR1 LNHDA and CDR2 SQIVND (reference sequence). V gave up 5 bases and J gave up 6 bases; unmatched junction bases: 7. The CDR3 DNA follows: TGTGCCAGTAGTGTCCACGGGACAGCTCAGCCCCAGCATTTT. Translated, it gives CASSVHGTAQPQHF.

The chain couples TRBV27 to TRBJ2-1; 14 positions agree with TRBD2. CDR3 size: 17 residues. In germline, CDR1 is MNHEY, CDR2 SMNVEV (reference sequence). The J segment lost 5 bases and the V segment lost 5 bases, leaving 8 bases of the junction unmatched. CDR3 sequence reads: CASSQTSGLAGDNEQFF. The CDR3 DNA reads as TGTGCCAGCAGTCAAACCTCGGGACTAGCGGGGGACAATGAGCAGTTCTTC.

This clone was counted a few times. This rearrangement joins TRBV4-1 to TRBJ2-7, with TRBD1 matching over 7 bases. The CDR3 sequence is 15 residues long. V lost 2 bases, J lost 3 bases, and 7 bases stayed unmatched. Looked up from germline, CDR1 is MGHRA and CDR2 is YSYEKL. The CDR3 reads CASSQPMTGFYEQYF. The CDR3 bases are TGCGCCAGCAGCCAACCGATGACAGGGTTCTACGAGCAGTACTTC.

The rearrangement joins TRBV25-1 to TRBJ2-1; a weak D match, TRBD1 (7 bases). The CDR3 runs 14 residues. Looked up from germline, CDR1 is MGHDK and CDR2 is SYGVNS. The germline V and J ends were trimmed by 6 bases and 6 bases, with 15 bases remaining between them. The CDR3, as DNA: TGTGCCAGCAGCAGGGGGGACTGGGCCAATGAGCAGTTCTTC. Translation: CASSRGDWANEQFF.

This clone was seen a single time. V gene TRBV19 combines with J gene TRBJ1-1; 8 bases map to TRBD1. V was pared by 5 bases and J by 4 bases, with 6 bases of the junction left unmatched. CDR1 and CDR2 from the germline V gene are LNHDA and SQIVND (reference sequence). CDR3 length equals 14 residues. This CDR3 reads CASSPTGTGTEAFF. As DNA, the CDR3 is TGTGCCAGTAGTCCAACCGGGACAGGCACTGAAGCTTTCTTT.

The chain uses TRBV29-1 and TRBJ1-2, with D perhaps matching TRBD1 (6 bases). This CDR3 has 11 amino acids. Looked up from germline, CDR1 is SQVTM and CDR2 is ANQGSEA. V was trimmed by 6 bases and J by 6 bases, leaving 11 bases between them. CDR3 protein: CSVPRGDGYTF. In DNA form, the CDR3 reads TGCAGCGTCCCCAGGGGAGATGGCTACACCTTC.

This chain's CDR3 is CASSSQDRLNTEAFF. CDR3 in DNA: TGTGCCAGCAGCTCTCAGGACAGGCTGAACACTGAAGCTTTCTTT. The chain combines TRBV11-1 with TRBJ1-1; 7 nucleotides agree with TRBD1. This CDR3 spans 15 amino acids. V shed 4 bases, J shed 0 bases, and the junction held 5 bases outside the gene matches. In germline, CDR1 is SGHAT, CDR2 FQDESV (reference sequence).

The chain joins TRBV7-9 to TRBJ2-7; maybe TRBD1 (5 bases). CDR3 length: 13 residues. Germline CDR1 SEHNR, CDR2 FQNEAQ (reference sequence). The V gene lost 4 bases and the J gene lost 4 bases, with 11 bases spanning the gap. Written as DNA, the CDR3 is TGTGCCAGCAGCTCAGGACAACCGTACGAGCAGTACTTC. Translating gives CASSSGQPYEQYF.

Only one count was recorded for this clone. Additional DNA sequences in this sample encode the identical CDR3. The chain carries TRBV27 and TRBJ2-7; no clear D. The CDR3 is made up of 12 amino acids. Trimming took off 4 bases at V and 0 bases at J, with 4 bases between the two ends. CDR1 is MNHEY and CDR2 is SMNVEV in the germline V gene (reference sequence). The CDR3 DNA follows: TGTGCCAGCAGTTCCAGCTCCTACGAGCAGTACTTC. It encodes CASSSSSYEQYF.

J is TRBJ2-7 and V is TRBV5-1; the D gene is possibly TRBD2 (7 bases). CDR3 size: 21 residues. Germline-derived CDR1 and CDR2 are SGHRS and YFSETQ. V was shortened by 4 bases and J by 1 base, with 33 bases between the two germline ends. The CDR3 bases are TGCGCCAGCAGCCTACAGGGCGCTAGCGGAAGAGGATTTAACCGTTCCTACGAGCAGTACTTC. This translates into CASSLQGASGRGFNRSYEQYF.

This rearrangement joins TRBV2 to TRBJ1-2, with D perhaps TRBD1 (6 bases). The CDR3 has 14 residues. Looked up from germline, CDR1 is SNHLY and CDR2 is FYNNEI. The ends were cut back, 7 bases at V and 0 bases at J, with 12 bases in the middle. CDR3: CASMGTYPNYGYTF. CDR3 coding DNA: TGTGCCAGCATGGGGACATATCCTAACTATGGCTACACCTTC.

V gene TRBV7-9 combines with J gene TRBJ2-5; 10 positions match TRBD2. The J call may be mistaken, given a closer DNA end match to TRBJ2-7. Germline-derived CDR1 and CDR2 are SEHNR and FQNEAQ (reference sequence). CDR3 size: 15 residues. CDR3 nucleotides: TGTGCCAGCAGCCCCCCCGGGACTAGCGTCTACGAGCAGTACTTC. Translated: CASSPPGTSVYEQYF.

This chain connects TRBV5-1 to TRBJ2-2; 8 bases are a match to TRBD1. Germline V gives CDR1 SGHRS, CDR2 YFSETQ. The V gene end was trimmed by 3 bases and the J gene end by 2 bases; junction bases not matched to a gene: 6. CDR3 length: 16 residues. The CDR3 region has the DNA TGCGCCAGCAGCTCAGACAGGGGTGGAAACACCGGGGAGCTGTTTTTT. Residues: CASSSDRGGNTGELFF.

The V and J genes are TRBV4-1 and TRBJ2-1; perhaps TRBD2 as D (7 bases). V lost 1 base, J lost 9 bases, and 16 bases lay in between. The CDR3 runs to 15 residues. Germline V gene data show CDR1 as MGHRA and CDR2 as YSYEKL. The CDR3 bases are TGCGCCAGCAGCCAAGTTAGGGAAGGGGGGGGTGAGCAGTTCTTC. This encodes CASSQVREGGGEQFF.

The chain couples TRBV27 to TRBJ2-1, with 8 bases matching TRBD1. V dropped 3 bases and J dropped 3; count of bases not matched to a gene: 4. Germline lookup yields CDR1 MNHEY and CDR2 SMNVEV (reference sequence). This CDR3 contains 15 residues. CDR3 amino acids: CASSFPQGGYNEQFF. CDR3 nucleotides: TGTGCCAGCAGTTTCCCACAGGGGGGCTACAATGAGCAGTTCTTC.

The chain carries TRBV5-1 and TRBJ1-5, with 7 bases that match TRBD1. V gave up 4 bases and J gave up 6 bases; unmatched junction bases: 7. CDR3 length equals 14 residues. CDR1 and CDR2 from the germline V gene are SGHRS and YFSETQ. CDR3 amino acids: CASSTTGVGQPQHF. The DNA of the CDR3 is TGCGCCAGCAGCACTACAGGGGTAGGTCAGCCCCAGCATTTT.

The V and J genes are TRBV4-3 and TRBJ2-5; no clear D gene. CDR3 length: 13 amino acids. V lost 8 bases to trimming and J lost 2 bases, with 12 bases between them. Germline CDR1 reads LGHNA; CDR2 reads YSLEER. The CDR3, as DNA: TGCGCCAGCTCCCTTCGAGTTCAAGAGACCCAGTACTTC. Translating gives CASSLRVQETQYF.

This chain joins TRBV13 and TRBJ2-5; TRBD1 matches at 9 bases. This CDR3 spans 17 amino acids. The V gene end was trimmed by 5 bases and the J gene end by 1 base; junction bases not matched to a gene: 11. Germline V CDR1 and CDR2: PRHDT, FYEKMQ (reference sequence). CDR3 loop: CASSTGQGFSIQETQYF. CDR3 DNA: TGTGCCAGCAGCACGGGACAGGGCTTTTCGATCCAAGAGACCCAGTACTTC. Drawing the rest from reference TRBV13 and TRBJ2-5, the complete variable domain is AAGVIQSPRHLIKEKRETATLKCYPIPRHDTVYWYQQGPGQDPQFLISFYEKMQSDKGSIPDRFSAQQFSDYHSELNMSSLELGDSALYFCASSTGQGFSIQETQYFGPGTRLLVL.

The chain carries TRBV4-1 and TRBJ1-4; no definite D call. The ends were cut back, 5 bases at V and 2 bases at J, with 9 bases in the middle. Germline assignment: CDR1 MGHRA and CDR2 YSYEKL. The CDR3 totals 14 residues. For the CDR3, the DNA is TGCGCCAGCAGCTCGCGACTTACTAATGAAAAACTGTTTTTT. This sequence encodes CASSSRLTNEKLFF.

As concerns this clone: A junction boundary mismatches the germline segment, possibly from a read error. This chain uses TRBV6-1 with TRBJ2-7; the D is unclear. Germline V gives CDR1 MNHNS, CDR2 SASEGT. This CDR3 contains 10 residues. The CDR3 DNA is TGTGCCACCAAAAGACAACCACTCCACTTC. As protein: CATKRQPLHF.

J is TRBJ2-2 and V is TRBV27; 8 bases are shared with TRBD2. Germline CDR1 and CDR2: MNHEY and SMNVEV (reference sequence). This CDR3 comprises 15 residues. J gave up 0 bases and V 5 bases, and 2 bases lay outside the gene matches. The CDR3 loop reads CASSLSGTNTGELFF. CDR3 sequence (DNA): TGTGCCAGCAGTCTTAGCGGGACGAACACCGGGGAGCTGTTTTTT.

The V call is TRBV19, the J call TRBJ1-1; TRBD1 might be the D (5 bases). Germline CDR1 LNHDA, CDR2 SQIVND (reference sequence). The CDR3 spans 14 residues. The CDR3: CVQGERQLNTEAFF. CDR3 bases: TGTGTTCAAGGGGAAAGGCAGCTGAACACTGAAGCTTTCTTT.

This chain uses TRBV12-5 with TRBJ2-1; 8 nucleotides agree with TRBD2. The germline V gene encodes CDR1 LGHNT and CDR2 FRNRAP. After removal of 1 base from V and 5 bases from J, the junction contained 10 bases not matched to a gene. This CDR3 contains 17 residues. The CDR3 coding sequence is TGTGCTAGTGGTTTGGCGACCCCGGGGGGGCCGGACAATGAGCAGTTCTTC. This codes for CASGLATPGGPDNEQFF.

V gene TRBV7-9 combines with J gene TRBJ2-1; D unclear. The V and J ends lost 5 bases and 5 bases respectively, with 10 bases between them. Per the germline V gene, CDR1 is SEHNR and CDR2 is FQNEAQ (reference sequence). This CDR3 spans 13 amino acids. The CDR3 spells CASSPESDNEQFF. CDR3 sequence (DNA): TGTGCCAGCAGCCCCGAGTCCGACAATGAGCAGTTCTTC.

This clone was seen once. The chain has TRBV27 and TRBJ1-5; 7 bases line up with TRBD1. Losses at the gene ends were 5 bases for V and 4 bases for J; bases not matched to a gene: 2. CDR1 is MNHEY and CDR2 is SMNVEV in the germline V gene (reference sequence). The CDR3 has 13 residues. Here the CDR3 DNA reads TGTGCCAGCAGTACAGGGGTTAATCAGCCCCAGCATTTT. Protein product: CASSTGVNQPQHF.

The rearrangement uses TRBV10-2 and TRBJ2-2; D perhaps matches TRBD2 (6 bases). Trimming left V 0 bases short and J 6 bases short, with 11 bases between. CDR1 is WSHSY, CDR2 SAAADI, per germline. The CDR3 sequence is 15 residues long. CDR3: CASSESAGRSGELFF. The CDR3 coding sequence is TGCGCCAGCAGTGAGTCGGCGGGAAGGTCCGGGGAGCTGTTTTTT.

The chain employs TRBV9 and TRBJ2-1, with D perhaps matching TRBD2 (5 bases). Germline V gene lookup returns CDR1 SGDLS and CDR2 YYNGEE. This CDR3 spans 15 amino acids. V was cut by 0 bases and J by 4 bases, with 11 bases left in between. The CDR3 here is CASSVESGAYNEQFF. CDR3 coding DNA: TGTGCCAGCAGCGTAGAAAGCGGAGCTTACAATGAGCAGTTCTTC.

The chain joins TRBV29-1 to TRBJ2-1; 16 nucleotides align to TRBD2. The germline V gene has CDR1 SQVTM and CDR2 ANQGSEA. The CDR3 loop spans 18 amino acids. V shed 3 bases and J 0 bases; nucleotides not matched to a gene: 5. CDR3 protein: CSVDGTSGRESSYNEQFF. The CDR3 nucleotides are TGCAGCGTTGATGGGACTAGCGGGAGGGAAAGCTCCTACAATGAGCAGTTCTTC.

This rearrangement joins TRBV30 to TRBJ2-7; 10 bases fit TRBD2. Germline V gene data show CDR1 as GTSNPN and CDR2 as SVGIG (reference sequence). Trimming took 5 bases from V and 0 from J; bases not matched to a gene: 13. The CDR3 totals 17 residues. The CDR3 protein is CAWGGVTSGTFSYEQYF. The CDR3 DNA reads TGTGCCTGGGGTGGTGTAACTAGCGGGACTTTCTCCTACGAGCAGTACTTC.